The T cell receptor beta chain described here comes from a study of T cell clonotyping in hematopoietic cell transplantation (dated by TCRdb to the early 2020s). Notes on the research overall: A total of over 130 blood samples were gathered in the study from 35 to 45 consecutive transplant recipients along with their related donors. Recruitment of patients was conducted between late 2015 and January 2017, and follow-up was continued until late 2020 or death. What the study reported, not specific to this receptor: After transplant, TCR diversity in recipients dropped, and pathologically expanded clonotypes increased progressively from day 30 to day 180. Sample size was limited, and cells were not sorted, so CD4 and CD8 repertoire contributions could not be separated. Donor and pretransplant recipient Inverse Simpson Index values predicted broader posttransplant TCR repertoire diversity. Overlap with donor repertoires was found for only a small fraction of recipient repertoires, with over 95% found to appear de novo at the given depth.

Concerning this clone: This clone's antigen is unknown. No per-base quality is available; no much larger clone lies one base away.

CDR1 LNHDA and CDR2 SQIVND were looked up in the germline V gene (reference sequence). Trimming takes 6 bases from V and 8 bases from J, and the germline ends sit 14 bases apart. The CDR3 sequence holds 14 residues, the cysteine and phenylalanine included. The only DNA kept is the CDR3, 42 bases in frame from the first base. TCR beta CDR3 regions were amplified from genomic DNA with the immunoSEQ assay, a bias-controlled multiplex PCR using V- and J-specific primers. A second PCR step added a proprietary barcode and Illumina adapter sequences to the CDR3 amplicons. An Illumina MiSeq instrument was used to sequence the CDR3 libraries. The authors' pipeline ran thus. Export and quality control were done with immunoSEQ Analyzer 3.0, while downstream analyses used R Bioconductor and Immunarch. Only productive rearrangements in the normalized downsampled data set were used to calculate repertoire metrics. Clonotypes larger than 5 templates in the normalized cohort were defined as pathologically expanded. The Inverse Simpson Index was used to measure repertoire diversity. The non-normalized data set was used for CMV-specificity analyses so that all clonotypes could be captured. TCRdb carries this immuneACCESS record with in-frame sequences only. Its versions omit some clonotypes, under half of them owing to an unresolved V gene in the studies checked, with the rest unexplained. The V and J calls and clone size come from that table; D and trimming were worked out from the DNA. The sample table records 20,000 or so clones; more than 60% of these occur just once. The ten biggest clones cover roughly 14% of the sample.

Related transplant donors provided blood samples for TCR beta sequencing. Nuclei Lysis Solution was used to extract genomic DNA from fresh or cryopreserved unfractionated peripheral blood mononuclear cells. The chain is assembled from TRBV19 and TRBJ1-6; there is no confident call for the D gene. This receptor was taken from a man aged 55 to 70 in good health. Some clones in this sample may be carry-over from other donors' samples. Material for sequencing was peripheral blood mononuclear cells. The DNA is as follows: TGTGCCAGTAGCGAAGGCGGCCCCTATTCACCCCTCCACTTT. It translates as CASSEGGPYSPLHF.